This T cell receptor (beta chain) is from a study of cytomegalovirus exposure and HLA in healthy donors. This clone appeared a few times. The antigen remains undetermined. Other DNA sequences from this sample encode an identical CDR3 as well. The germline gives CDR1 SEHNR, CDR2 FQNEAQ (reference sequence). The CDR3 totals 12 residues. V lost 1 base, J lost 6 bases, and 4 bases lay in between. Primers included in the PCR were 60 Vbeta and 13 Jbeta primers. As processed by the authors: Unique TCR beta chains numbered 80 million to 95 million in a later analysis, with roughly 11 million shared. This table comes from immunoSEQ multiplex PCR, and its TCRdb copy is limited to in-frame clones, with some not included. The V and J calls and clone size were taken over from that table, and D and trimming were inferred from the DNA. The data show 200,000 to 250,000 clones, with around 73% seen just once and 2.5% to 3.5% held by the top ten.

Study outcomes and limitations: Exclusion applied to some V segments, including TRBV6-2 and TRBV6-3, as they were indistinguishable. An assumption of roughly uniform sequencing depth across donors underlay the presence/absence analyses.

The chain couples TRBV7-9 to TRBJ1-5; D unresolved. The TCR comes from a woman in her thirties in good health and CMV-seronegative. Sequencing was done on a sample of PBMCs. The CDR3 DNA follows: TGTGCCAGCAGCTTAGGAGGTCAGCCCCAGCATTTT. It is translated as CASSLGGQPQHF. Full variable domain (outside the CDR3, taken from reference TRBV7-9 and TRBJ1-5): DTGVSQNPRHKITKRGQNVTFRCDPISEHNRLYWYRQTLGQGPEFLTYFQNEAQLEKSRLLSDRFSAERPKGSFSTLEIQRTEQGDSAMYLCASSLGGQPQHFGDGTRLSIL.